This is a list of T cell receptor beta chains from one sample in a study of blood T cell repertoires in COVID-19. Some clones are missing from TCRdb's copy, which holds only in-frame ones; the method was immunoSEQ multiplex PCR. Counted here are about 52,000 clones, roughly 91% occurring once; the ten biggest clones make up roughly 3%. The source material was peripheral blood. All receptors derive from a human donor in a cohort sampled during active COVID-19. CDR3s include the opening cysteine and the closing phenylalanine or tryptophan. D genes are given only for firm matches. Only part of the rows carry a size: once, few, many, or a class if the clone is expanded.

clone_size: NA; d_call: TRBD1; v_call: TRBV5-1; j_call: TRBJ2-7; cdr3_aa: CASNPTGQVIYEQYF; cdr3_nt: TGCGCCAGCAACCCTACAGGACAGGTAATCTACGAGCAGTACTTC
clone_size: once; d_call: NA; v_call: TRBV7-2; j_call: TRBJ2-7; cdr3_aa: CASRDSTYEQYF; cdr3_nt: TGTGCCAGCAGGGACAGCACCTACGAGCAGTACTTC
clone_size: NA; d_call: TRBD2; v_call: TRBV12-3/TRBV12-4; j_call: TRBJ2-1; cdr3_aa: CASRVAGGVEQFF; cdr3_nt: TGTGCCAGCAGAGTAGCGGGAGGAGTTGAGCAGTTCTTC
clone_size: NA; d_call: NA; v_call: TRBV7-3; j_call: TRBJ2-3; cdr3_aa: CASSLGTGIDTQYF; cdr3_nt: TGTGCCAGCAGCCTCGGGACTGGAATAGATACGCAGTATTTT
clone_size: NA; d_call: NA; v_call: TRBV5-6; j_call: TRBJ2-2; cdr3_aa: CASNYRSALGELFF; cdr3_nt: TGTGCCAGCAACTACAGGAGTGCCCTCGGGGAGCTGTTTTTT
clone_size: NA; d_call: NA; v_call: TRBV11-2; j_call: TRBJ2-7; cdr3_aa: CASSPLPGTLSSYEQYF; cdr3_nt: TGTGCCAGCAGCCCCCTCCCTGGGACTCTCAGCTCCTACGAGCAGTACTTC
clone_size: NA; d_call: NA; v_call: TRBV9; j_call: TRBJ1-4; cdr3_aa: CASSSSGGQLGEKLFF; cdr3_nt: TGTGCCAGCAGCTCAAGCGGCGGGCAGTTAGGTGAAAAACTGTTTTTT
clone_size: NA; d_call: TRBD2; v_call: TRBV5-1; j_call: TRBJ2-1; cdr3_aa: CASSLAGAGGPYNEQFF; cdr3_nt: TGCGCCAGCAGCTTGGCCGGAGCGGGAGGGCCCTACAATGAGCAGTTCTTC
clone_size: NA; d_call: NA; v_call: TRBV11-3; j_call: TRBJ2-1; cdr3_aa: CASSPTGTEQFF; cdr3_nt: TGTGCCAGCAGCCCTACCGGGACAGAGCAGTTCTTC
clone_size: NA; d_call: NA; v_call: TRBV18; j_call: TRBJ1-5; cdr3_aa: CASSPITGLGQPQHF; cdr3_nt: TGTGCCAGCTCACCGATTACAGGGTTGGGTCAGCCCCAGCATTTT
clone_size: NA; d_call: TRBD1; v_call: TRBV5-4; j_call: TRBJ2-7; cdr3_aa: CASSLGGTAFGIYEQYF; cdr3_nt: TGTGCCAGCAGCTTGGGAGGGACAGCTTTTGGGATCTACGAGCAGTACTTC
clone_size: NA; d_call: TRBD2; v_call: TRBV28; j_call: TRBJ2-1; cdr3_aa: CASSLGTSDEQFF; cdr3_nt: TGTGCCAGCAGTTTGGGGACTAGCGATGAGCAGTTCTTC
clone_size: NA; d_call: TRBD2; v_call: TRBV4-2; j_call: TRBJ2-6; cdr3_aa: CASSQDRTGTSVRAGANVLTF; cdr3_nt: TGTGCCAGCAGCCAAGACCGAACCGGGACTAGCGTGAGGGCTGGGGCCAACGTCCTGACTTTC
clone_size: once; d_call: TRBD2; v_call: TRBV5-4; j_call: TRBJ2-1; cdr3_aa: CASSLARAGEGEQFF; cdr3_nt: TGTGCCAGCAGCTTGGCCAGGGCGGGAGAAGGTGAGCAGTTCTTC
clone_size: NA; d_call: NA; v_call: TRBV12-3/TRBV12-4; j_call: TRBJ1-5; cdr3_aa: CASSSDTPGAQHF; cdr3_nt: TGTGCCAGCAGTTCAGACACCCCCGGGGCCCAGCATTTT
clone_size: NA; d_call: NA; v_call: TRBV5-5; j_call: TRBJ2-7; cdr3_aa: CASSLERGIRSHEQYF; cdr3_nt: TGTGCCAGCAGCTTGGAGAGGGGGATAAGGTCCCACGAGCAGTACTTC
clone_size: NA; d_call: NA; v_call: TRBV7-3; j_call: TRBJ2-1; cdr3_aa: CASSLTETSNEQFF; cdr3_nt: TGTGCCAGCAGCTTAACCGAGACTTCCAATGAGCAGTTCTTC
clone_size: NA; d_call: NA; v_call: TRBV27; j_call: TRBJ2-3; cdr3_aa: CASSFMGGGTDTQYF; cdr3_nt: TGTGCCAGCAGTTTCATGGGAGGTGGCACAGATACGCAGTATTTT
clone_size: NA; d_call: NA; v_call: TRBV2; j_call: TRBJ2-3; cdr3_aa: CASRLTSSAPQYF; cdr3_nt: TGTGCCAGCAGACTTACTAGTTCAGCTCCGCAGTATTTT
clone_size: NA; d_call: NA; v_call: TRBV10-2; j_call: TRBJ2-5; cdr3_aa: CASSEGETQYF; cdr3_nt: TGCGCCAGCAGTGAGGGCGAGACCCAGTACTTC
clone_size: NA; d_call: TRBD2; v_call: TRBV10-1; j_call: TRBJ2-1; cdr3_aa: CASSLSGGDNEQFF; cdr3_nt: TGCGCCAGCAGTTTGTCGGGAGGGGACAATGAGCAGTTCTTC
clone_size: NA; d_call: NA; v_call: TRBV19; j_call: TRBJ2-6; cdr3_aa: CAGSAGTGANVLTF; cdr3_nt: TGTGCCGGCAGTGCGGGCACTGGGGCCAACGTCCTGACTTTC
clone_size: NA; d_call: TRBD1; v_call: TRBV2; j_call: TRBJ1-4; cdr3_aa: CASGQEINEKLFF; cdr3_nt: TGTGCCAGCGGACAGGAGATTAATGAAAAACTGTTTTTT
clone_size: NA; d_call: NA; v_call: TRBV2; j_call: TRBJ2-7; cdr3_aa: CASKEFSYEQYF; cdr3_nt: TGTGCCAGCAAGGAGTTCTCCTACGAGCAGTACTTC
clone_size: NA; d_call: NA; v_call: TRBV6-6; j_call: TRBJ1-1; cdr3_aa: CASSYSGRGSEAFF; cdr3_nt: TGTGCCAGCAGTTACTCAGGGCGGGGGTCGGAAGCTTTCTTT
clone_size: NA; d_call: NA; v_call: TRBV11-3; j_call: TRBJ2-2; cdr3_aa: CASSPTESGELFF; cdr3_nt: TGTGCCAGCAGCCCGACAGAGTCCGGGGAGCTGTTTTTT
clone_size: NA; d_call: NA; v_call: TRBV5-1; j_call: TRBJ2-1; cdr3_aa: CASSLQRRSNEQFF; cdr3_nt: TGCGCCAGCAGCTTGCAAAGGCGGTCCAATGAGCAGTTCTTC
clone_size: once; d_call: NA; v_call: TRBV27; j_call: TRBJ2-3; cdr3_aa: CASSFLASTDTQYF; cdr3_nt: TGTGCCAGCAGTTTTCTGGCAAGCACAGATACGCAGTATTTT